This T cell receptor (beta chain) emerged from a study of response to subunit inactivated influenza vaccine. This clonotype was seen a few times. Antigen unknown. The study, taken as a whole, reports: Few new T cells, the authors suggested, are recruited by each seasonal influenza vaccination.

V gave up 2 bases and J gave up 3 bases, with 11 bases separating them. The CDR3 has 14 amino acids. CDR1 and CDR2 (germline): LGHNA, YNFKEQ. One entry per CDR3 protein results from TCRdb running MiXCR on the RT-PCR reads. The profile covers around 710,000 distinct CDR3 sequences, with 11% to 15% appearing a single time and around 6.5% taken by the ten largest. The chain employs TRBV4-2 and TRBJ2-7, with D possibly being TRBD1 (6 bases). The sequence was collected from a man in his fifties or sixties who received an inactivated influenza vaccine. Source: PBMCs from blood, taken around 14 days before vaccination. The CDR3 sequence: CASSQWAGVYEQYF. Written as DNA, the CDR3 is TGTGCCAGCAGCCAATGGGCAGGGGTCTACGAGCAGTACTTC.